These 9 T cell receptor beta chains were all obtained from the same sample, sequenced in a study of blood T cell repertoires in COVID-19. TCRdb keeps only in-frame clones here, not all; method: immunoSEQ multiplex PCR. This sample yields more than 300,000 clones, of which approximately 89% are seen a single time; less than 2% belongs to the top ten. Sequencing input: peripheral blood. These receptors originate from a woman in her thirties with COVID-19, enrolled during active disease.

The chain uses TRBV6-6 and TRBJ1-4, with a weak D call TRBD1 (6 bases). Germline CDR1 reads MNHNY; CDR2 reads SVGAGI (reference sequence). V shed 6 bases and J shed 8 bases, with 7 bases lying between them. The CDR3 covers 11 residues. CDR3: CASRDSEKLFF. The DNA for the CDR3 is TGTGCCAGCAGGGACAGCGAAAAACTGTTTTTT.

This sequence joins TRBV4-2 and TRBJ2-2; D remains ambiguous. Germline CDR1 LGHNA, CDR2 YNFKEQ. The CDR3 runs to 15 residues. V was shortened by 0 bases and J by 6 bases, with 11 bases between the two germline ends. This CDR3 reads CASSQDLESAGELFF. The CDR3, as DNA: TGTGCCAGCAGCCAAGATCTGGAGTCAGCCGGGGAGCTGTTTTTT.

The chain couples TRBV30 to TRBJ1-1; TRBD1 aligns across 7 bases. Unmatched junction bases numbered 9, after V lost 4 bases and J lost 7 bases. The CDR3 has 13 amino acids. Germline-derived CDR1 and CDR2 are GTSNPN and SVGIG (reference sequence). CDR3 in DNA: TGTGCCTGGACCCGGGGACAGTGGGATGAAGCTTTCTTT. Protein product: CAWTRGQWDEAFF.

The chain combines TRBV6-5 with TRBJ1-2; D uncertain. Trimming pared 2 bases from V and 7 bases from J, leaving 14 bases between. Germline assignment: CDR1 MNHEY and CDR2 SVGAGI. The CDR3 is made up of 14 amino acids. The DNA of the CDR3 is TGTGCCAGCAGTTACGAGGCGGGGTTGGCTGGCTACACCTTC. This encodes CASSYEAGLAGYTF.

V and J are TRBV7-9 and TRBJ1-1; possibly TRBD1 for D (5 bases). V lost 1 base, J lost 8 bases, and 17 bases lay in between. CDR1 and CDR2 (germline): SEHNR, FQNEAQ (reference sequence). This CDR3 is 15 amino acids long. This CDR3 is CASSLGFGGINEAFF. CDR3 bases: TGTGCCAGCAGCTTAGGGTTCGGGGGAATCAACGAAGCTTTCTTT.

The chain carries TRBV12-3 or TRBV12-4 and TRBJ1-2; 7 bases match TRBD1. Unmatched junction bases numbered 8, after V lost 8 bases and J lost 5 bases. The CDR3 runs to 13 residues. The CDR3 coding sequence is TGTGCCAGCTCCGGGACAGTAGTTTATGGCTACACCTTC. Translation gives CASSGTVVYGYTF.

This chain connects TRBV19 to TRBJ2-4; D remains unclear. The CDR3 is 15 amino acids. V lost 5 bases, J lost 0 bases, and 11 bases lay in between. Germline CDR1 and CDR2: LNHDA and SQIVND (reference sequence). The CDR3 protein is CASSSFVLAKNIQYF. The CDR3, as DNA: TGTGCCAGTAGTTCCTTCGTTCTAGCCAAAAACATTCAGTACTTC.

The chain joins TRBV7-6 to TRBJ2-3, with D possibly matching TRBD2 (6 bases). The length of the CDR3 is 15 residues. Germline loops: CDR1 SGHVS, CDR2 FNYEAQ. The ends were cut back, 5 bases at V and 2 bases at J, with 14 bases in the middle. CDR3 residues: CASSPRAGTTDTQYF. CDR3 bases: TGTGCCAGCAGCCCCAGGGCGGGGACCACAGATACGCAGTATTTT.

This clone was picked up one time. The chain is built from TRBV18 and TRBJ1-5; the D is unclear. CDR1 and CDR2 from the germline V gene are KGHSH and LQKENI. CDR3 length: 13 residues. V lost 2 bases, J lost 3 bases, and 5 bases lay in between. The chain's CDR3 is CASSPDTNQPQHF. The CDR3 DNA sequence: TGTGCCAGCTCACCAGACACCAATCAGCCCCAGCATTTT.